This TCR beta chain was observed in a study of cytomegalovirus exposure and HLA in healthy donors. About the study: The Caucasian-associated ancestry cluster contained about four fifths of the roughly 400 genotyped donors.

Notes on this clone: The target antigen is unknown.

General observations from the study: Confirmation was obtained in vitro that a few CMV-associated chains are specific for CMV antigens. No immune exposure information besides CMV serostatus was available. DRB1 showed the most TCR associations and HLA-C the fewest in a later analysis, as rates varied by HLA locus.

PCR employed 60 Vbeta and 13 Jbeta primers. Some clones are missing from TCRdb's copy, which holds only in-frame ones; the method was immunoSEQ multiplex PCR. In the table there are 75,000 to 100,000 clones, about 80% of which are singletons. This CDR3 is built from 16 residues. Germline V gene sequence: CDR1 LNHDA, CDR2 SQIVND (reference sequence). V was clipped by 2 bases and J by 0 bases; unmatched bases: 6. The specimen sequenced was PBMCs. This receptor was obtained from a man between 18 and 35 years old in good health and CMV-seropositive. The chain combines TRBV19 with TRBJ2-7, with TRBD2 identical over 8 bases. The CDR3 region has the DNA TGTGCCAGTAGTATAAAAGCGGGGGCCTACTCCTACGAGCAGTACTTC. Translating gives CASSIKAGAYSYEQYF.